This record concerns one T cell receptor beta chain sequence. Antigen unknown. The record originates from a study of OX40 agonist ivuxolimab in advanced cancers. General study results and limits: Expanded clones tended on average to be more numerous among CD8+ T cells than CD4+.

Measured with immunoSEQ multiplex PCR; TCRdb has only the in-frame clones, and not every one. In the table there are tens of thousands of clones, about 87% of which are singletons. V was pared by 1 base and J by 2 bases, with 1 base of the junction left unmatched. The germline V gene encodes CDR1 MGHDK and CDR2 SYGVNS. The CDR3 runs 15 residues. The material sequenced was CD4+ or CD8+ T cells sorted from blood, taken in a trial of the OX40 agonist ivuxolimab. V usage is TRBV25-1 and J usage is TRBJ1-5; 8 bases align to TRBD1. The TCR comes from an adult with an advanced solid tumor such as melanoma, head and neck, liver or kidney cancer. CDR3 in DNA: TGTGCCAGCAGTGAATGGGGACAGGGCAATCAGCCCCAGCATTTT. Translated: CASSEWGQGNQPQHF.